Listed here are 27 T cell receptor beta chains from one sample, sequenced in a study of blood T cell repertoires in COVID-19. This table comes from immunoSEQ multiplex PCR, and its TCRdb copy is limited to in-frame clones, with some not included. The data show about 60,000 clones, with about 91% seen just once and less than 20% held by the top ten. The source material was peripheral blood. These receptors were obtained from a woman aged 80 or older with active COVID-19.

The V call is TRBV5-4, the J call TRBJ2-5; the match to TRBD2 covers 7 bases. V was clipped by 1 base and J by 5 bases; unmatched bases: 2. CDR3 length equals 13 residues. Germline CDR1 and CDR2: SGHNT and YYREEE (reference sequence). The CDR3 spells CASSLRGGETQYF. DNA of the CDR3: TGTGCCAGCAGCTTGAGGGGAGGGGAGACCCAGTACTTC.

The chain links TRBV12-2 to TRBJ2-1; no DNA check was done on the table's D call, TRBD2. TRBV12-2 is a listed pseudogene. The CDR3 runs to 16 residues. CDR3 protein: CASRLAGTSSYNEQFF. CDR3 in DNA: TGTGCAAGTCGCTTAGCCGGGACTAGCTCCTACAATGAGCAGTTCTTC.

The rearrangement uses TRBV7-9 and TRBJ2-7; possible D gene TRBD2, 6 bases. This CDR3 spans 14 amino acids. The V and J ends lost 3 bases and 5 bases respectively, with 14 bases between them. Germline CDR1 is SEHNR and CDR2 is FQNEAQ (reference sequence). The CDR3 nucleotides read TGTGCCAGCAGCTTGTGGGGACTGTCTAACGAGCAGTACTTC. It is translated as CASSLWGLSNEQYF.

This rearrangement joins TRBV19 to TRBJ2-7; 10 nucleotides align to TRBD2. The length of the CDR3 is 16 residues. Trimming at V came to 7 bases and at J to 0 bases, leaving 9 bases not matched to a gene. CDR1 and CDR2 (germline): LNHDA, SQIVND (reference sequence). The CDR3 sequence is CASKRRGTSASYEQYF. The CDR3, as DNA: TGTGCCAGTAAGAGGCGGGGGACTAGCGCCTCCTACGAGCAGTACTTC.

CDR3 nucleotides: TGTGCCAGCAGTTTAGGGTCCGGGACAGGGACCTACGAGCAGTACTTC. Protein sequence: CASSLGSGTGTYEQYF. V and J are TRBV28 and TRBJ2-7; 9 positions match TRBD1. CDR1 and CDR2 from the germline V gene are MDHEN and SYDVKM. The trim removed 2 bases at V and 2 bases at J, leaving 7 bases unmatched. The CDR3 runs 16 residues.

The chain recombines TRBV28 with TRBJ1-2, with D perhaps TRBD1 (5 bases). The germline gives CDR1 MDHEN, CDR2 SYDVKM. The CDR3 totals 14 residues. The germline V and J ends were trimmed by 4 bases and 4 bases, with 13 bases remaining between them. In DNA form, the CDR3 reads TGTGCCAGCAGTTCGGTGACAGATACCTATGGCTACACCTTC. Protein product: CASSSVTDTYGYTF.

Only one count was recorded for this clone. The chain recombines TRBV7-2 with TRBJ1-6, with TRBD1 matching over 7 bases. There are 12 residues in the CDR3. The V and J ends lost 5 bases and 13 bases, in that order; junction bases with no gene match: 5. CDR1 is SGHTA and CDR2 is FQGNSA in the germline V gene. CDR3 DNA sequence: TGTGCCAGCAGCCCCGGACAGGCGCCCCTCCACTTT. Its protein product is CASSPGQAPLHF.

This rearrangement joins TRBV7-2 to TRBJ1-2; possibly TRBD1 for D (5 bases). V dropped 0 bases and J dropped 4 bases, with 9 bases sitting between them. Per germline, CDR1 SGHTA and CDR2 FQGNSA. This CDR3 is built from 14 residues. As DNA, the CDR3 is TGTGCCAGCAGCTTAGCGTTAGGGGCCTATGGCTACACCTTC. Amino acids: CASSLALGAYGYTF.

The chain joins TRBV15 to TRBJ2-5; 9 nucleotides align to TRBD1. This CDR3 spans 16 amino acids. Germline trimming cut 1 base from V and 2 bases from J; bases unmatched to any gene: 5. The V gene's germline CDR1 is LNHNV and CDR2 YYDKDF (reference sequence). The CDR3 coding sequence is TGTGCCACCAGCAGAGCAAGAGGGACAGGGCAAGAGACCCAGTACTTC. Residues: CATSRARGTGQETQYF.

This clone appeared once. The chain links TRBV7-6 to TRBJ1-2; D is undetermined. Germline assignment: CDR1 SGHVS and CDR2 FNYEAQ. This CDR3 region has 12 residues. V was pared by 3 bases and J by 3 bases, with 5 bases between. The CDR3, as DNA: TGTGCCAGCAGCTTGGGAGACTATGGCTACACCTTC. Translated, it gives CASSLGDYGYTF.

For the CDR3, the DNA is TGTGCCAGCAAGCAGGCGGGGGGCACAGATACGCAGTATTTT. This encodes CASKQAGGTDTQYF. This chain links TRBV27 with TRBJ2-3; TRBD2 aligns across 7 bases. V was pared by 7 bases and J by 1 base, with 5 bases of the junction left unmatched. Germline V gene lookup returns CDR1 MNHEY and CDR2 SMNVEV (reference sequence). There are 14 residues in the CDR3.

This clone appeared a single time. The genes are TRBV5-1 and TRBJ2-3; 9 bases are a match to TRBD1. The CDR3 covers 14 residues. V lost 4 bases, J lost 5 bases, and 5 bases stayed unmatched. Germline lookup yields CDR1 SGHRS and CDR2 YFSETQ. In nucleotides, the CDR3 is TGCGCCAGCAGCGGGGACAGGGTAGAAGATACGCAGTATTTT. Amino acids: CASSGDRVEDTQYF. Together with reference TRBV5-1 and TRBJ2-3, the CDR3 gives the full variable domain: KAGVTQTPRYLIKTRGQQVTLSCSPISGHRSVSWYQQTPGQGLQFLFEYFSETQRNKGNFPGRFSGRQFSNSRSEMNVSTLELGDSALYLCASSGDRVEDTQYFGPGTRLTVL.

V gene TRBV5-1 combines with J gene TRBJ1-1, with D unresolved. The CDR3 spans 13 residues. V dropped 4 bases and J dropped 0 bases, with 7 bases sitting between them. CDR1 and CDR2 from the germline V gene are SGHRS and YFSETQ. CDR3 nucleotides: TGCGCCAGCAGCCTAGCCTTGAACACTGAAGCTTTCTTT. It codes for CASSLALNTEAFF.

The V gene is TRBV5-1, the J gene TRBJ1-1, with 7 positions matching TRBD1. The CDR3 sequence is 16 residues long. V lost 0 bases, J lost 4 bases, and 9 bases stayed unmatched. CDR1 and CDR2 (germline): SGHRS, YFSETQ. This chain's CDR3 is CASSLAGTAFGTEAFF. The CDR3 DNA is TGCGCCAGCAGCTTGGCCGGGACAGCCTTCGGCACTGAAGCTTTCTTT.

The rearrangement uses TRBV7-6 and TRBJ2-1; 10 bases fit TRBD1. With V trimmed by 3 bases and J by 4 bases, 3 bases remained unmatched. CDR3 length equals 15 residues. From germline, CDR1 is SGHVS and CDR2 FNYEAQ. In DNA form, the CDR3 reads TGTGCCAGCAGCTTTGGGACAGGGGAATACAATGAGCAGTTCTTC. Translating it yields CASSFGTGEYNEQFF.

This chain uses TRBV6-5 with TRBJ2-1, with 8 bases lining up with TRBD1. Germline values: CDR1 MNHEY, CDR2 SVGAGI. V gave up 5 bases and J gave up 7 bases; unmatched junction bases: 7. This CDR3 contains 14 residues. The CDR3 here is CASSPGQVKNEQFF. The CDR3 DNA reads TGTGCCAGCAGTCCGGGACAGGTGAAAAATGAGCAGTTCTTC.

In DNA, the CDR3 is TGTGCCAGCAGGGGACAGTCGGGATGGGGATTCTTC. Amino acids: CASRGQSGWGFF. The genes are TRBV2 and TRBJ2-1, with 7 nucleotides matching TRBD1. The CDR3 is 12 residues long. J was trimmed by 16 bases and V by 6 bases; bases with no gene match: 12. Germline loops: CDR1 SNHLY, CDR2 FYNNEI.

V is TRBV28 and J is TRBJ1-1; D is unclear. Germline V lookup: CDR1 MDHEN, CDR2 SYDVKM. V lost 4 bases and J 11 bases, leaving 17 bases between the germline ends. This CDR3 comprises 13 residues. The CDR3 DNA follows: TGTGCCAGCAGTTCATCAGACCGGGTGGGTGCTTTCTTT. It encodes CASSSSDRVGAFF.

The chain links TRBV11-2 to TRBJ1-3; no reliable D call. The ends were cut back, 2 bases at V and 2 bases at J, with 10 bases in the middle. The V gene's germline CDR1 is SGHAT and CDR2 FQNNGV. The CDR3 sequence is 15 residues long. The CDR3 DNA reads as TGTGCCAGCAGCTTAAGGCCTCAGGCTGGAAACACCATATATTTT. Protein: CASSLRPQAGNTIYF.

This clone was seen just once. The genes are TRBV7-2 and TRBJ2-1; 10 bases are shared with TRBD2. In germline, CDR1 is SGHTA, CDR2 FQGNSA. The CDR3 is 16 amino acids. Trimming cost V 5 bases and J 8 bases; bases outside gene matches: 12. The CDR3 reads CASSPNLSGGVYEQFF. CDR3 in DNA: TGTGCCAGCAGCCCCAATCTGAGCGGGGGGGTCTATGAGCAGTTCTTC.

The chain is built from TRBV18 and TRBJ1-2; a weak D match, TRBD1 (5 bases). In germline, CDR1 is KGHSH, CDR2 LQKENI. The CDR3 runs 14 residues. Trimming removed 4 bases from V and 4 bases from J, with 13 bases in between. This chain's CDR3 is CASSQSGGTYGYTF. CDR3 in DNA: TGTGCCAGCTCACAGTCAGGCGGGACCTATGGCTACACCTTC.

CDR3 in amino acids: CASSPGPYYEQYF. CDR3 bases: TGCGCCAGCAGCCCTGGGCCATACTACGAGCAGTACTTC. The chain recombines TRBV4-1 with TRBJ2-7; D gene uncertain. Deletions cut 4 bases from V and 3 bases from J, with 10 bases between. The CDR3 sequence is 13 residues long. Germline CDR1 and CDR2: MGHRA and YSYEKL.

V usage is TRBV7-9 and J usage is TRBJ1-2; 12 nucleotides agree with TRBD1. Trimming at V came to 5 bases and at J to 3 bases, leaving 10 bases not matched to a gene. Germline V lookup: CDR1 SEHNR, CDR2 FQNEAQ (reference sequence). The CDR3 has 17 amino acids. The CDR3 bases are TGTGCCAGCAGCCATCTGGGACAGGGGGCGCAGTACTATGGCTACACCTTC. It specifies CASSHLGQGAQYYGYTF.

This clone has just one count. The chain is built from TRBV5-1 and TRBJ2-4, with TRBD1 as a possible D gene (6 bases). The CDR3 totals 16 residues. Germline V lookup: CDR1 SGHRS, CDR2 YFSETQ. The V end lost 0 bases, the J end lost 7 bases, and 17 bases lay between the germline ends. The CDR3: CASSLDGGASSNIQYF. DNA for the CDR3: TGCGCCAGCAGCTTGGATGGGGGCGCGAGTAGTAACATTCAGTACTTC.

The rearrangement links TRBV5-6 to TRBJ1-2, with D unclear. CDR1 is SGHDT and CDR2 is YYEEEE in the germline V gene. This CDR3 contains 12 residues. Trimming took 6 bases from V and 5 from J, leaving 11 bases between them. CDR3 region: CASTAANYGYTF. The CDR3 DNA reads as TGTGCCAGCACCGCGGCAAATTATGGCTACACCTTC.

This chain connects TRBV7-2 to TRBJ2-5; TRBD2 matches at 9 bases. The ends lost 3 bases at V and 0 bases at J; junction bases unmatched: 2. This CDR3 has 15 amino acids. Germline CDR1 is SGHTA and CDR2 is FQGNSA. The CDR3 loop is CASSFQRGDQETQYF. Here the CDR3 DNA reads TGTGCCAGCAGCTTCCAGCGGGGGGACCAAGAGACCCAGTACTTC. The full variable domain, with the rest looked up from reference TRBV7-2 and TRBJ2-5, is GAGVSQSPSNKVTEKGKDVELRCDPISGHTALYWYRQSLGQGLEFLIYFQGNSAPDKSGLPSDRFSAERTGGSVSTLTIQRTQQEDSAVYLCASSFQRGDQETQYFGPGTRLLVL.

The gene calls are TRBV19 and TRBJ1-1; 9 bases agree with TRBD1. Trimming at V came to 5 bases and at J to 0 bases, leaving 10 bases not matched to a gene. The CDR3 loop spans 17 amino acids. The germline V gene encodes CDR1 LNHDA and CDR2 SQIVND (reference sequence). The CDR3 protein is CASSFYRGPTMNTEAFF. DNA of the CDR3: TGTGCCAGTAGTTTTTACAGGGGGCCCACCATGAACACTGAAGCTTTCTTT.